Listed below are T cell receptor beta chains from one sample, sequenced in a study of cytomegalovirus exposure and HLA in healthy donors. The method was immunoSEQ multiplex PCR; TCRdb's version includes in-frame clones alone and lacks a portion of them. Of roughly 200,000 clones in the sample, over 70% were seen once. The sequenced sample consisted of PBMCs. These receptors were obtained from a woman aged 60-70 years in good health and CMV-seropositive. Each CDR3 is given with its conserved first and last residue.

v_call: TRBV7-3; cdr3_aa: CASSLDGTVEQYF
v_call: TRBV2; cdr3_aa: CAIYWYHFPPGYYEQYF
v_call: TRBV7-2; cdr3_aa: CASSRESSGNTIYF
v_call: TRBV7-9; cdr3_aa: CASRGAEKLFF
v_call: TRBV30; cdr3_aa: CASTGGTGRGEKLFF
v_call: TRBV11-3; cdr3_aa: CASSFPRNSRAYEQYF
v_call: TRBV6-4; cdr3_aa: CASSGDRGGTQYF
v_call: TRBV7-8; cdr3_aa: CASSRDRGGEKLFF
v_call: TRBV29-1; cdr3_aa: CSTSGASSYNEQFF
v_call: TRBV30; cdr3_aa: CAWRRRDFYGYTF
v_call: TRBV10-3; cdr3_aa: CAISSAAYEQYF
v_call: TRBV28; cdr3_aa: CASSGLAGGLQQYF